One and the same sample provided the 28 T cell receptor beta chains below, sequenced in a study of blood T cell repertoires in COVID-19. The protocol was immunoSEQ multiplex PCR, while the TCRdb copy is restricted to in-frame clones and leaves out a portion. The sample has over 70,000 clones, approximately 77% seen once; the top ten hold roughly a tenth. The specimen sequenced was peripheral blood. These receptors were taken from a woman older than 75 with acute or convalescent COVID-19.

This sequence joins TRBV12-5 and TRBJ2-4; maybe TRBD2 (6 bases). Trimming took 7 bases from V and 8 from J, leaving 15 bases between them. The CDR3 is made up of 13 amino acids. CDR1 LGHNT and CDR2 FRNRAP come from the germline V gene. The CDR3 sequence: CASAQWTGDIQYF. In DNA form, the CDR3 reads TGTGCTAGTGCCCAATGGACGGGGGACATTCAGTACTTC.

The CDR3, as DNA: TGTGCCAGCAGCAGAGATGGGACAGTTTACAATGAGCAGTTCTTC. Encoded protein: CASSRDGTVYNEQFF. V is TRBV5-4 and J is TRBJ2-1, with 7 nucleotides matching TRBD1. CDR1 and CDR2 from the germline V gene are SGHNT and YYREEE (reference sequence). J gave up 4 bases and V 4 bases, and 8 bases lay outside the gene matches. This CDR3 has 15 amino acids.

The chain employs TRBV28 and TRBJ2-3; TRBD2 agrees at 10 bases. Unmatched junction bases numbered 4, after V lost 4 bases and J lost 3 bases. This CDR3 has 15 amino acids. The germline CDR1 and CDR2 sequences are MDHEN and SYDVKM. The CDR3 region is CASSSSGRGTDTQYF. The CDR3 DNA reads TGTGCCAGCAGTTCTAGCGGGAGAGGGACAGATACGCAGTATTTT.

The table lists this clone with a count of one. This rearrangement joins TRBV5-5 to TRBJ2-3; D call uncertain. Germline V lookup: CDR1 SGHKS, CDR2 YYEKEE (reference sequence). V lost 5 bases to trimming and J lost 0 bases, with 10 bases between them. The CDR3 extends over 14 amino acids. CDR3 nucleotide sequence: TGTGCCAGCAGAGCGCTATCTAGCACAGATACGCAGTATTTT. It yields the protein CASRALSSTDTQYF. The full variable domain, with the rest looked up from reference TRBV5-5 and TRBJ2-3, is DAGVTQSPTHLIKTRGQQVTLRCSPISGHKSVSWYQQVLGQGPQFIFQYYEKEERGRGNFPDRFSARQFPNYSSELNVNALLLGDSALYLCASRALSSTDTQYFGPGTRLTVL.

The rearrangement joins TRBV18 to TRBJ2-5; D gene uncertain. This CDR3 is 14 amino acids long. V dropped 0 bases and J dropped 2 bases, with 7 bases sitting between them. The germline V gene has CDR1 KGHSH and CDR2 LQKENI. CDR3 sequence reads: CASSPPSSQETQYF. The CDR3 coding sequence is TGTGCCAGCTCACCACCGAGTTCACAAGAGACCCAGTACTTC.

The chain employs TRBV30 and TRBJ2-7; possible D gene TRBD1, 6 bases. V was clipped by 4 bases and J by 5 bases, with 12 bases between them. The CDR3 is made up of 12 amino acids. From germline, CDR1 is GTSNPN and CDR2 SVGIG (reference sequence). CDR3 in amino acids: CAWTQQGNEQYF. CDR3 sequence (DNA): TGTGCCTGGACCCAACAGGGAAACGAGCAGTACTTC.

This chain joins TRBV7-9 and TRBJ1-2, with 8 bases identical to TRBD1. The CDR3 totals 15 residues. Germline lookup yields CDR1 SEHNR and CDR2 FQNEAQ (reference sequence). V shed 4 bases and J 7 bases; nucleotides not matched to a gene: 11. CDR3 sequence (DNA): TGTGCCAGCAGCTCGGCAGGGGGCGCCTTGGGTGGCTACACCTTC. The encoded protein is CASSSAGGALGGYTF. Combining the CDR3 with reference TRBV7-9 and TRBJ1-2 gives the whole variable domain DTGVSQNPRHKITKRGQNVTFRCDPISEHNRLYWYRQTLGQGPEFLTYFQNEAQLEKSRLLSDRFSAERPKGSFSTLEIQRTEQGDSAMYLCASSSAGGALGGYTFGSGTRLTVV.

This clone was seen a handful of times. The same CDR3 arises from other DNA sequences in this sample as well. CDR3 region: CASNPRDRGRNQPQHF. CDR3 DNA sequence: TGTGCCAGTAACCCCCGGGACAGGGGGAGAAATCAGCCCCAGCATTTT. This sequence joins TRBV19 and TRBJ1-5; TRBD1 agrees at 11 bases. The ends lost 7 bases at V and 4 bases at J; junction bases unmatched: 9. Per the germline V gene, CDR1 is LNHDA and CDR2 is SQIVND (reference sequence). The CDR3 is 16 amino acids. The full variable domain, its missing parts supplied by reference TRBV19 and TRBJ1-5, is DGGITQSPKYLFRKEGQNVTLSCEQNLNHDAMYWYRQDPGQGLRLIYYSQIVNDFQKGDIAEGYSVSREKKESFPLTVTSAQKNPTAFYLCASNPRDRGRNQPQHFGDGTRLSIL.

J is TRBJ2-7 and V is TRBV27; 11 bases line up with TRBD2. Germline trimming cut 5 bases from V and 3 bases from J; bases unmatched to any gene: 6. Germline V gene lookup returns CDR1 MNHEY and CDR2 SMNVEV (reference sequence). The CDR3 has 15 amino acids. This CDR3 is CASSPIAGGLYEQYF. In DNA, the CDR3 is TGTGCCAGCAGTCCTATAGCGGGGGGGCTCTACGAGCAGTACTTC.

The chain employs TRBV18 and TRBJ1-4; maybe TRBD1 (5 bases). The CDR3 is made up of 14 amino acids. The V gene lost 0 bases and the J gene lost 15 bases, with 17 bases spanning the gap. Germline-derived CDR1 and CDR2 are KGHSH and LQKENI. The CDR3: CASSPPGIRGLMFF. The CDR3 nucleotides are TGTGCCAGCTCACCACCCGGTATTAGGGGTCTGATGTTTTTT.

V and J are TRBV7-2 and TRBJ2-1; D might be TRBD1 (6 bases). V was pared by 3 bases and J by 5 bases, with 8 bases between. CDR1 SGHTA and CDR2 FQGNSA come from the germline V gene. The CDR3 loop spans 13 amino acids. Here the CDR3 reads CASSFRQDNEQFF. CDR3 sequence (DNA): TGTGCCAGCAGCTTCCGACAGGACAATGAGCAGTTCTTC.

This clone has just a few counts. V usage is TRBV9 and J usage is TRBJ1-6; 8 nucleotides align to TRBD1. The CDR3 extends over 16 amino acids. The V gene end was trimmed by 3 bases and the J gene end by 8 bases; junction bases not matched to a gene: 10. CDR1 and CDR2 (germline): SGDLS, YYNGEE. CDR3 residues: CASSASPDRADSPLHF. The CDR3 nucleotides are TGTGCCAGCAGCGCTAGCCCGGACAGGGCTGATTCACCCCTCCACTTT.

The chain couples TRBV7-2 to TRBJ1-3; a possible D gene is TRBD1 (6 bases). V lost 6 bases to trimming and J lost 1 base, with 13 bases between them. Germline CDR1 and CDR2: SGHTA and FQGNSA. This CDR3 is 15 amino acids long. The CDR3 DNA reads as TGTGCCAGCAGTCCAGACACAGGGTCTGGAAACACCATATATTTT. Its translation is CASSPDTGSGNTIYF. Drawing the rest from reference TRBV7-2 and TRBJ1-3, the complete variable domain is GAGVSQSPSNKVTEKGKDVELRCDPISGHTALYWYRQSLGQGLEFLIYFQGNSAPDKSGLPSDRFSAERTGGSVSTLTIQRTQQEDSAVYLCASSPDTGSGNTIYFGEGSWLTVV.

This chain joins TRBV11-2 and TRBJ1-2, with a tentative D call TRBD1 (5 bases). Trimming took off 5 bases at V and 4 bases at J, with 23 bases between the two ends. Germline-derived CDR1 and CDR2 are SGHAT and FQNNGV. CDR3 length equals 17 residues. CDR3 DNA: TGTGCCAGCAGCGTCGACACGGGGGGATTTCTCTTCTATGGCTACACCTTC. Its translation is CASSVDTGGFLFYGYTF.

The chain couples TRBV7-3 to TRBJ2-1; no clear D gene. There are 15 residues in the CDR3. V was pared by 5 bases and J by 4 bases, with 15 bases between. The germline gives CDR1 SGHTA, CDR2 FQGTGA. CDR3 sequence: CASSPHLRAYNEQFF. CDR3 DNA: TGTGCCAGCAGCCCCCACTTGAGAGCTTACAATGAGCAGTTCTTC.

The gene calls are TRBV28 and TRBJ1-2; no clear D gene. V dropped 4 bases and J dropped 8 bases, with 14 bases sitting between them. CDR1 and CDR2 (germline): MDHEN, SYDVKM. The CDR3 consists of 13 residues. The CDR3 sequence is CASSSPRIGGYTF. CDR3 in DNA: TGTGCCAGCAGTTCCCCGAGGATCGGGGGCTACACCTTC.

The chain recombines TRBV25-1 with TRBJ2-2; possible D gene TRBD2, 5 bases. The V gene lost 7 bases and the J gene lost 3 bases, with 12 bases spanning the gap. There are 14 residues in the CDR3. Looked up from germline, CDR1 is MGHDK and CDR2 is SYGVNS. CDR3 DNA: TGTGCCAGCACGAGGACTGGCGACACCGGGGAGCTGTTTTTT. This encodes CASTRTGDTGELFF.

The sample holds a few counts of this clone. The V call is TRBV6-5, the J call TRBJ1-5; tentative D call: TRBD1 (5 bases). The CDR3 consists of 15 residues. From germline, CDR1 is MNHEY and CDR2 SVGAGI. Trimming took off 6 bases at V and 6 bases at J, with 18 bases between the two ends. The DNA for the CDR3 is TGTGCCAGCAGCCAAAGGGGCAGGGATAGTCAGCCCCAGCATTTT. Residues: CASSQRGRDSQPQHF.

This clone was seen once. The chain is built from TRBV28 and TRBJ2-1; 11 bases are shared with TRBD2. CDR3 length: 13 amino acids. Germline V gene sequence: CDR1 MDHEN, CDR2 SYDVKM. J lost 10 bases, V lost 5 bases, and 4 bases had no gene match. Written as DNA, the CDR3 is TGTGCCAGCAGTGGGACTAGCGGCGTAGAGCAGTTCTTC. Amino acids: CASSGTSGVEQFF.

V is TRBV4-1 and J is TRBJ2-1, with 12 bases fitting TRBD1. The CDR3 runs to 16 residues. V lost 3 bases to trimming and J lost 6 bases; unmatched junction nucleotides: 6. Looked up from germline, CDR1 is MGHRA and CDR2 is YSYEKL. CDR3 sequence reads: CASSHTGTGGFNEQFF. The CDR3 DNA reads as TGCGCCAGCAGCCACACCGGGACAGGGGGCTTCAATGAGCAGTTCTTC.

This chain uses TRBV9 with TRBJ1-2; 8 positions match TRBD1. With V trimmed by 4 bases and J by 1 base, 6 bases remained unmatched. The CDR3 has 15 amino acids. Germline assignment: CDR1 SGDLS and CDR2 YYNGEE. CDR3 DNA sequence: TGTGCCAGCAGCCCAGGGACAGGTATTAACTATGGCTACACCTTC. As protein: CASSPGTGINYGYTF.

V is TRBV28 and J is TRBJ1-1; D is unresolved. This CDR3 contains 11 residues. Trimming pared 7 bases from V and 1 base from J, leaving 4 bases between. Germline lookup yields CDR1 MDHEN and CDR2 SYDVKM. The CDR3 here is CASTSNTEAFF. In DNA, the CDR3 is TGTGCCAGCACCTCGAACACTGAAGCTTTCTTT. The full variable domain, with the rest looked up from reference TRBV28 and TRBJ1-1, is DVKVTQSSRYLVKRTGEKVFLECVQDMDHENMFWYRQDPGLGLRLIYFSYDVKMKEKGDIPEGYSVSREKKERFSLILESASTNQTSMYLCASTSNTEAFFGQGTRLTVV.

V and J are TRBV21-1 and TRBJ1-5. TRBV21-1 counts as a pseudogene. The CDR3 spans 16 residues. For the CDR3, the DNA is TGTGCCAGCAGCAAAAAGGAGGAAGGTTGGGATCAGCCCCAGCATTTT. This encodes CASSKKEEGWDQPQHF.

The CDR3 spells CASSVARVGSYNEQFF. The CDR3 DNA reads TGTGCCAGCAGTGTTGCCAGGGTGGGGTCCTACAATGAGCAGTTCTTC. V usage is TRBV6-1 and J usage is TRBJ2-1, with D possibly TRBD1 on 5 matching bases. V was pared by 4 bases and J by 1 base, with 14 bases between. CDR3 size: 16 residues. Germline-derived CDR1 and CDR2 are MNHNS and SASEGT.

This sequence joins TRBV27 and TRBJ1-5; no clear D. The V end lost 5 bases, the J end lost 1 base, and 9 bases lay between the germline ends. Germline CDR1 is MNHEY and CDR2 is SMNVEV (reference sequence). This CDR3 has 14 amino acids. CDR3 DNA: TGTGCCAGCAGTCCTTATCTCAGCAATCAGCCCCAGCATTTT. Translating gives CASSPYLSNQPQHF.

This clone was recorded once. The chain carries TRBV11-2 and TRBJ2-5, with 8 nucleotides matching TRBD1. The CDR3 runs 15 residues. The V gene end was trimmed by 4 bases and the J gene end by 1 base; junction bases not matched to a gene: 5. The germline V gene has CDR1 SGHAT and CDR2 FQNNGV. CDR3 protein: CASSSLTGGQETQYF. In DNA, the CDR3 is TGTGCCAGCAGCTCCCTAACAGGGGGCCAAGAGACCCAGTACTTC.

Ten or more counts support this clone. V and J are TRBV28 and TRBJ2-6; D possibly corresponds to TRBD2 (5 bases). Trimming removed 6 bases at V and 3 bases at J, with 18 bases between. The germline V gene has CDR1 MDHEN and CDR2 SYDVKM. There are 17 residues in the CDR3. CDR3 nucleotide sequence: TGTGCCAGCAGGAACGGGAAAGACTTTTTTGGGGCCAACGTCCTGACTTTC. Amino acid sequence: CASRNGKDFFGANVLTF.

This chain's CDR3 is CASSPRSGRTNTEAFF. DNA of the CDR3: TGTGCCAGCTCACCACGCTCAGGTCGCACGAACACTGAAGCTTTCTTT. The chain uses TRBV18 and TRBJ1-1; D not certain. The V gene's germline CDR1 is KGHSH and CDR2 LQKENI. Between the trimmed V and J ends, which lost 1 base and 1 base, there was a span of 13 bases. The CDR3 totals 16 residues.